This T cell receptor (beta chain) originates from a study of cytomegalovirus exposure and HLA in healthy donors. About this clone: Its antigen is undetermined.

Trimming at V came to 7 bases and at J to 5 bases, leaving 14 bases not matched to a gene. The CDR3 is made up of 15 amino acids. In germline, CDR1 is MDHEN, CDR2 SYDVKM. Overall study results and limits: TCR beta sequences numbering under 20,000 were associated with HLA alleles at 0.05 false discovery rate in a later analysis.

The primer mix had 60 Vbeta and 13 Jbeta primers. Per the authors' pipeline: A later analysis counted around 74 million unique TCR beta chains, around 10 million shared. Only in-frame clones appear in the TCRdb table, and some are missing; sequencing was by immunoSEQ multiplex PCR. V, J and clone size are those of that table, while D and trimming were read from the DNA. The sample has around 130,000 clones, 85% to 90% seen once. The receptor was derived from a woman younger than 45 in good health and CMV-seropositive. The sequenced material came from PBMCs. The gene calls are TRBV28 and TRBJ2-7; 7 bases map to TRBD2. The CDR3 spells CASTFGWEGQNEQYF. CDR3 DNA sequence: TGTGCCAGCACCTTCGGGTGGGAGGGCCAAAACGAGCAGTACTTC.